This TCR beta chain appears in the sequencing data of a study of OX40 agonist ivuxolimab in advanced cancers. Background for the entire study: The costimulatory receptor OX40 (CD134) was targeted by ivuxolimab, a fully human IgG2 agonistic monoclonal antibody. The monotherapy dose-escalation portion (N ≈ 52 patients) of the phase I ivuxolimab trial is reported in the paper. In the dose-escalation cohort, about four fifths of patients were male, and the mean age was approximately 60 years with a range of roughly 23 to 90. Prior anti-PD-1, anti-PD-L1 or anti-CTLA-4 therapy was permitted, and 30% to 45% of dose-escalation patients had received checkpoint inhibitors. Partial responses occurred in three dose-escalation patients: two with cutaneous melanoma and one with hepatocellular carcinoma. The purpose of peripheral TCRbeta sequencing was to test whether ivuxolimab changed TCR sequence diversity and led to clonal T-cell expansion. Intravenous ivuxolimab was administered to patients every 2 weeks at six dose levels: 0.01, 0.1, 0.3, 1.5, 3 and 10 mg/kg. Of the 50 or so patients in dose escalation, some 20 had hepatocellular carcinoma, about 15 had melanoma, 9 had renal cell carcinoma and 9 had head and neck cancer. On the study overall, not on this receptor specifically: At doses of 0.1 to 3.0 mg/kg, clonal expansion of both CD4+ and CD8+ blood T cells was observed from baseline to week 6. Low levels of normalized T-cell clonal expansion were also shown by some nonresponding patients. Antigen specificity was not determined for the clonally expanded peripheral T cells. On average, CD8+ T cells showed more expanded clones than CD4+ T cells after ivuxolimab. Partial responders in the 0.1-3.0 mg/kg groups had among the lowest normalized peripheral clonal expansion, especially among CD8+ T cells.

This clone has a single count. Its antigen is still unknown. Qualities for individual bases were not recorded, and no much larger clone is one base off. Its CDR3 holds 12 amino acids, cysteine through phenylalanine. Here the CDR3 DNA is all that survives: 36 bases in frame from base 1. CDR1 and CDR2 are read off the germline V gene as SGHNT and YENEEA. Deletion took 2 bases off V and 4 bases off J, with a span of 2 bases between the germline ends. The trial excluded patients who had a history of autoimmune disease or were on systemic immunosuppression. Peripheral blood for TCR sequencing was drawn from every dose cohort at baseline, at cycle 4 day 1 and at cycle 7 day 1. Samples came from an open-label, multicenter, first-in-human phase I dose-escalation trial of ivuxolimab. The trial enrolled adults with locally advanced or metastatic head and neck squamous cell, hepatocellular, melanoma or renal cell carcinoma. Before TCR sequencing, CD4+ T cells and CD8+ T cells from peripheral blood were sorted into separate populations.

Genomic DNA was extracted from sorted cells for sequencing of the TCRbeta CDR3 region. The immunoSEQ Assay was used for sequencing of TCRbeta CDR3 regions. Held by TCRdb, this immuneACCESS table contains in-frame sequences only and omits some clones. Under half of the omission traces to an unresolved V gene where checked; the cause of the rest is unknown. The sample table lists about 53,000 clones, 75% to 80% of them with a count of one. Around 2.3% of the sample is taken by the ten largest. The sequences come from CD4+ or CD8+ T cells sorted from blood, collected in a trial of the OX40 agonist ivuxolimab. The TCR comes from an adult with an advanced solid tumor such as melanoma, head and neck, liver or kidney cancer. The V gene is TRBV11-3 and the J gene is TRBJ1-4; the D gene cannot be resolved reliably. The sequence in DNA is TGTGCCAGCAGCTTAAATAATGAAAAACTGTTTTTT. Its protein is CASSLNNEKLFF.